A selection of T cell receptor beta chains follows, all from one sample in a study of blood T cell repertoires in COVID-19. Clones were read by immunoSEQ multiplex PCR, and TCRdb kept only the in-frame ones, dropping some. The sample lists around 300,000 clones, 90% occurring once. The sequenced sample was peripheral blood. The receptors originated from a woman aged 40 to 50 with COVID-19, enrolled during active disease. The CDR3 runs from the conserved cysteine through the conserved F or W. A clone size is listed for some rows: how often the clone was seen (once, few, many), or a class if it is expanded.

size: NA
V: TRBV30
J: TRBJ2-7
CDR3: CAWSVRQNYEQYF

size: NA
V: TRBV3-1/TRBV3-2
J: TRBJ2-1
CDR3: CASSQAASGGYEQFF

size: NA
V: TRBV28
J: TRBJ1-2
CDR3: CASSRGTGTSF

size: NA
V: TRBV5-4
J: TRBJ2-5
CDR3: CASRQARAGGETQYF

size: NA
V: TRBV28
J: TRBJ2-7
CDR3: CASSPGWGNYEQYF

size: NA
V: TRBV18
J: TRBJ2-7
CDR3: CASSPTQISSYEQYF

size: NA
V: TRBV9
J: TRBJ1-2
CDR3: CASSPGTGWNYGYTF

size: NA
V: TRBV29-1
J: TRBJ2-3
CDR3: CSVETSGSGDTQYF

size: NA
V: TRBV4-3
J: TRBJ1-2
CDR3: CASSQGSGTASYGYTF

size: NA
V: TRBV4-2
J: TRBJ1-1
CDR3: CASSQDLGTGNTEAFF

size: NA
V: TRBV7-6
J: TRBJ2-7
CDR3: CASSSRLAGGYEQYF

size: NA
V: TRBV4-1
J: TRBJ2-5
CDR3: CASSRQDRGGETQYF

size: few
V: TRBV19
J: TRBJ1-5
CDR3: CASNHDGGTGDQPQHF

size: NA
V: TRBV7-6
J: TRBJ2-7
CDR3: CASSPSGTGGGEQYF

size: NA
V: TRBV9
J: TRBJ2-3
CDR3: CASSPGLAGGMDTQYF

size: NA
V: TRBV6-6
J: TRBJ2-1
CDR3: CASSYGRLAAYNEQFF

size: NA
V: TRBV5-4
J: TRBJ1-5
CDR3: CASSLDRSNQPQHF

size: NA
V: TRBV14
J: TRBJ2-7
CDR3: CASSLKQGAEQYF

size: NA
V: TRBV27
J: TRBJ2-1
CDR3: CASLALGGSYNEQFF

size: NA
V: TRBV6-5
J: TRBJ1-1
CDR3: CASRQGADTEAFF

size: NA
V: TRBV7-3
J: TRBJ2-5
CDR3: CASSFLLGETQYF

size: NA
V: TRBV5-4
J: TRBJ2-7
CDR3: CASSPTGGSSYEQYF

size: NA
V: TRBV27
J: TRBJ2-7
CDR3: CASSLLGPYEQYF

size: NA
V: TRBV6-5
J: TRBJ1-1
CDR3: CASRLLEGNTEAFF

size: NA
V: TRBV28
J: TRBJ2-7
CDR3: CASSPPGGVHYEQYF

size: NA
V: TRBV30
J: TRBJ1-1
CDR3: CAWSVGTGNTEAFF

size: NA
V: TRBV7-3
J: TRBJ1-4
CDR3: CASSLNRNEKLFF

size: NA
V: TRBV7-9
J: TRBJ1-4
CDR3: CASTYVGGYSEKLFF

size: NA
V: TRBV6-5
J: TRBJ2-7
CDR3: CASNPYGTGHYEQYF

size: once
V: TRBV19
J: TRBJ1-4
CDR3: CASSSPWGELFF

size: NA
V: TRBV5-5
J: TRBJ2-7
CDR3: CASRLSPDSSYEQYF

size: once
V: TRBV5-1
J: TRBJ2-7
CDR3: CASSRTRTGPYEQYF

size: NA
V: TRBV12-3/TRBV12-4
J: TRBJ2-1
CDR3: CASNERGYNEQFF

size: NA
V: TRBV24-1
J: TRBJ2-1
CDR3: CATSDRGSSYNEQFF

size: NA
V: TRBV5-1
J: TRBJ2-5
CDR3: CASSLAGLIAGGQETQYF

size: once
V: TRBV5-8
J: TRBJ1-2
CDR3: CASSLTNRDIYGYTF

size: NA
V: TRBV24-1
J: TRBJ2-1
CDR3: CATSDPSSYNEQFF

size: NA
V: TRBV6-2/TRBV6-3
J: TRBJ1-5
CDR3: CASSSMTRTGGSNQPQHF

size: few
V: TRBV7-9
J: TRBJ1-2
CDR3: CASTDRTNYGYTF

size: NA
V: TRBV30
J: TRBJ1-4
CDR3: CAWTGGTGEKLFF

size: NA
V: TRBV10-3
J: TRBJ2-7
CDR3: CAISELGQTYEQYF

size: once
V: TRBV28
J: TRBJ2-3
CDR3: CASSFGTSAQYF

size: NA
V: TRBV19
J: TRBJ1-1
CDR3: CASTTTYQQNTEAFF

size: NA
V: TRBV28
J: TRBJ1-1
CDR3: CASSSWTGITEAFF

size: NA
V: TRBV5-5
J: TRBJ1-5
CDR3: CASRSNSHQPQHF

size: once
V: TRBV25-1
J: TRBJ2-2
CDR3: CASARTGGPGELFF

size: NA
V: TRBV7-3
J: TRBJ2-1
CDR3: CASSPGTSGSLGEQFF

size: NA
V: TRBV28
J: TRBJ1-2
CDR3: CASSGTGRNYGYTF

size: NA
V: TRBV30
J: TRBJ2-1
CDR3: CAWSLTSYNEQFF

size: NA
V: TRBV6-1
J: TRBJ2-5
CDR3: CASSERQGTFQETQYF

size: once
V: TRBV12-5
J: TRBJ2-2
CDR3: CASGLDFSQATGELFF

size: NA
V: TRBV14
J: TRBJ2-1
CDR3: CASSLAQSSYNEQFF

size: once
V: TRBV12-3/TRBV12-4
J: TRBJ2-3
CDR3: CASSLERTDTQYF

size: NA
V: TRBV27
J: TRBJ2-1
CDR3: CASSFLPIGLAGVNNEQFF